This record looks at one TCR beta chain sequence and its context. No cognate antigen has been identified for it. Qualities for individual bases were not recorded, and no much larger clone is one base off. TCRbeta CDR3 regions were amplified from genomic DNA by means of the immunoSEQ Assay, a bias-controlled multiplex PCR. The study's own analysis went as follows. The number of nucleated cells in each sample was estimated by amplification of reference gene primers within the assay. Sequence reads were collapsed and filtered to measure the absolute abundance of every unique TCRbeta CDR3 rearrangement. Productive Simpson clonality was computed per sample as the square root of Simpson's diversity index over productive rearrangements. Not all clones reach the TCRdb copy of this immuneACCESS table, which keeps in-frame sequences only. Checked studies attribute under half of the gap to unresolved V genes and leave the rest unexplained. V and J calls and clone size are as listed in that table; D and trimming were resolved from the DNA. The sample table records about 73,000 clones; about 82% of these occur just once. The ten top clones hold 1.5% to 2% of the sample.

These data originate in a study of blood T cell repertoires in COVID-19 (dated by TCRdb to the early 2020s). General notes on the study: The collaborator samples originated in the United States, Italy and Spain and spanned the acute and convalescent phases of COVID-19. The material from the prospective study consisted of cDNA or gDNA derived from T cells, B-cell-depleted T cells, or PBMCs. The dataset comprised deeply sampled blood TCRbeta repertoires from subjects exposed to, actively infected with, or recovered from COVID-19. The repertoires were released in a freely available public database meant as a resource for research on the immune response to SARS-CoV-2. Samples came from the ongoing ImmuneRACE study (first 160 participants) plus 1,254 subjects from 6 global collaborators. The sample metadata nearly always contained a de-identified subject ID, COVID-19 status, age in years and sex. Where HLA class I and class II types were available, the types were taken from metadata supplied by the sample provider, not from assay-based typing.

CDR1 and CDR2 are drawn from the germline V gene: KGHSH, LQKENI. Trimming accounts for 4 bases at V and 7 bases at J, while the number of junction bases matched to no gene is 5. Its CDR3 holds 14 amino acids, cysteine through phenylalanine. Only the CDR3 part of the read is kept: 42 bases, read in frame from the first base. The collaborating institutions used their own protocols to collect whole blood in K2EDTA tubes. Collaborator samples were shipped for TCRbeta analysis as frozen whole blood, isolated PBMCs, or DNA extracted from either sample type. On the study overall, not on this receptor specifically: The amount of clinical and demographic metadata varied by source and participant and was provided uncurated.

The chain joins TRBV18 to TRBJ1-2; a stretch of 11 junction bases matches TRBD1. Material: peripheral blood. The sequence was obtained from an older woman with acute or convalescent COVID-19. This receptor carries the CDR3 CASSQDRGHSGYTF. The DNA is as follows: TGTGCCAGCTCACAGGACAGGGGGCACTCTGGCTACACCTTC.